Here is one T cell receptor beta chain with its context. Authors' methods: Reference gene primers were amplified, and this amplification served to estimate nucleated cell counts. TCRdb keeps only in-frame clones here, not all; method: immunoSEQ multiplex PCR. The V and J calls and clone size come from that table; D and trimming were worked out from the DNA. The sample lists 300,000 to 350,000 clones; around 88% were seen once. This entry is derived from a study of blood T cell repertoires in COVID-19. V shed 4 bases, J shed 1 base, and the junction held 7 bases outside the gene matches. The germline V gene encodes CDR1 MDHEN and CDR2 SYDVKM. The CDR3 has 17 amino acids.

The source of this sequence is a man younger than 40 with active or convalescent COVID-19. The sample taken for sequencing was peripheral blood. J is TRBJ2-2 and V is TRBV28; 9 positions match TRBD2. For the CDR3, the DNA is TGTGCCAGCAGTTCCATCTCTAGCGGGATGAACACCGGGGAGCTGTTTTTT. Protein: CASSSISSGMNTGELFF. Full variable domain (rest looked up from reference TRBV28 and TRBJ2-2): DVKVTQSSRYLVKRTGEKVFLECVQDMDHENMFWYRQDPGLGLRLIYFSYDVKMKEKGDIPEGYSVSREKKERFSLILESASTNQTSMYLCASSSISSGMNTGELFFGEGSRLTVL.